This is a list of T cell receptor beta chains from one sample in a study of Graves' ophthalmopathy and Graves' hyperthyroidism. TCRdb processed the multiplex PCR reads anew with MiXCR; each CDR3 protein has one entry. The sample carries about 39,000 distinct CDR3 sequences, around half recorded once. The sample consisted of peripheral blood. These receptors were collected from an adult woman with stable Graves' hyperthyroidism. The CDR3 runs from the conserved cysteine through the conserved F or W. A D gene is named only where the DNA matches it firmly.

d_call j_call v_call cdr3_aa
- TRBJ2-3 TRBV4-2 CASSFGTAHTDTQYF
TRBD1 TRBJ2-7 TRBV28 CASSYSGTAYEQYF
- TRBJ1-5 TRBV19 CASSVQGDQPQHF
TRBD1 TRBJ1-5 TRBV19 CASSMTGGGYEHF
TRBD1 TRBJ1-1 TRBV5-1 CASSLLGQLNTEAFF
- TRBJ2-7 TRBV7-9 CASSRPRAYEQYF
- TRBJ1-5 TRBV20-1 CSARDIDGANDQPLHF
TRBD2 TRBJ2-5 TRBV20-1 CSASSPAGPQETQYF
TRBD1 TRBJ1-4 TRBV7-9 CASSLTGLNEKLFF
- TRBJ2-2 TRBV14 CASTRANTGELFF
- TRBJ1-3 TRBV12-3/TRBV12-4 CASSVLGGNTIYF
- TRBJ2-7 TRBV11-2 CASSLFSGHYEQYF
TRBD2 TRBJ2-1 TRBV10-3 CAIGIAGGNEQFF
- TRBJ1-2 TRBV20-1 CSVPNTDRYYGYTF
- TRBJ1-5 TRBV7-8 CASSPGIGSSQPQHF
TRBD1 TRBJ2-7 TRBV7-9 CASRRGQGYGQYF
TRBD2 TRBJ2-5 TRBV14 CASSPAGGGETQYF
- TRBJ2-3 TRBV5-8 CASSSRDRVSTDTQYF
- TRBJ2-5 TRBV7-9 CASSLSIVTETQYF
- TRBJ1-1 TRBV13 CASSRGGEGTEAFF
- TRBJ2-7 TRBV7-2 CASSLVGSKQYF
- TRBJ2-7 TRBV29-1 CSVEGLSSNVYEQYF
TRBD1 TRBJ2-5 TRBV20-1 CSARDPGTGEETQYF
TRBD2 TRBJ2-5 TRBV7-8 CASNPAGTSGRAQETQYF
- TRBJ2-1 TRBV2 CASSEAGYEQFF
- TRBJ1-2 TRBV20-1 CSASQGGYTF
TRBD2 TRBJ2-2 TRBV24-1 CATSDYLAGANTGELFF
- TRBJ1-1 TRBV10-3 CAISEEQLNTEAFF
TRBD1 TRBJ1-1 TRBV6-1 CASRDRVITEAFF
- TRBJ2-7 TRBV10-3 CASNRATYEQYF
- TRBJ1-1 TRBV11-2 CASSLGGWNTEAFF
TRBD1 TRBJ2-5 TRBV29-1 CSVPGTEETQYF
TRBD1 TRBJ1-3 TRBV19 CASTPLGTGVNTIYF
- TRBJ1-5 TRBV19 CASSVGQRNQPQHF
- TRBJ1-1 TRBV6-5 CASSYRLRTGTTEAFF
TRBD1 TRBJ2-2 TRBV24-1 CATGDRGYGVLFF
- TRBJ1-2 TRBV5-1 CASSTFANSNYGYTF
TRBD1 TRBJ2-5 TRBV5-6 CASSGTGGLETQYF
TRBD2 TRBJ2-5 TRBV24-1 CATSDRTGGSSKETQYF
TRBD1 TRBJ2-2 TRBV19 CASSLPGQGMSGELFF
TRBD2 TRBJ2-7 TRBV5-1 CASSTLAGVPYEQYF
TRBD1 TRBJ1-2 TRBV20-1 CSVPNTDRGDANYGYTF
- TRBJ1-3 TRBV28 CASSWARGNSGNTIYF
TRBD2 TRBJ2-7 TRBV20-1 CSLQRGPYEQYF
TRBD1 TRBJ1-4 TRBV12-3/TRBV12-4 CASGKEGQSEKLFF
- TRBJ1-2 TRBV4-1 CASSPGPDLPLGYGYTF
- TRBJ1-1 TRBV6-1 CASSEVGAFF
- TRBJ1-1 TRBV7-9 CASSVDLGGARTEAFF
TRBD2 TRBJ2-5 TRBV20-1 CSARTSGYQETQYF
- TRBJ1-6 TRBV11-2 CASSFVGGRNSPLHF
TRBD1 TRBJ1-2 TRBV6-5 CASSFEGTAGYGYTF
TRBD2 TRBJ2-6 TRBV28 CASSPRGRAHRGANVLTF
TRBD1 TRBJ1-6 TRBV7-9 CASSPWTGGDSPLHF
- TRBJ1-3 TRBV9 CASSVDPGRFGNTIYF
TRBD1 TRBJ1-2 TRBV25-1 CASSVGQGGGYTF
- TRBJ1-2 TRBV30 CAWTRTRGYGYTF
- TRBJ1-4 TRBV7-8 CASSIRQAGNEKLFF
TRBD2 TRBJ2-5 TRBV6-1 CAGSGLAGPQETQYF